This T cell receptor (beta chain) was identified during a study of CD8 T cells in ankylosing spondylitis (dated by TCRdb to about 2017). Concerning the study at large: The study profiled T cell receptor beta repertoires in healthy donors and ankylosing spondylitis patients to find disease-linked TCR variants. The full study cohort comprised some 27 ankylosing spondylitis patients and 110 or so healthy donors. Peripheral blood was sampled, and synovial fluid was additionally collected from ankylosing spondylitis patients.

In the germline V gene (reference sequence), CDR1 corresponds to LGHDT and CDR2 to YNNKEL. The CDR3, from cysteine to phenylalanine, totals 15 residues. Here the CDR3 DNA is all that survives: 45 bases in frame from base 1. V is pruned by 0 bases and J by 7 bases, leaving 6 bases of the junction without a gene match. The sample was run on an Illumina HiSeq 2500. TCR beta libraries were prepared by quantitative 5'-RACE with molecular barcodes. The source study handled its data this way. A new computational method, built on a probabilistic model of VDJ rearrangement, was used to identify disease-linked TCR variants. The raw public data were reprocessed by TCRdb itself: fastp quality trimming at Q25, MiXCR clonotype calling, in-frame beta chains only. Records with the same CDR3 protein are collapsed into one entry carrying the most frequent genes and DNA. The V and J calls and clone size are TCRdb's, not the authors'. This sample gives about 250,000 distinct CDR3 sequences in total; 20% to 30% of them show up just once. The ten most abundant clones make up over 0.55% of the sample.

The table lists this clonotype with many counts. Its recognized antigen is unknown. Base qualities are missing; no much larger clone stands one base away. Study-wide findings and limitations: A TCR beta motif of 8 or 9 highly homologous amino acid variants appeared characteristic of blood from ankylosing spondylitis patients. The disease-linked clones showed a CD8+ phenotype and occurred at relatively low frequencies in peripheral blood. Significant enrichment of the disease-linked clones was reported in matched synovial fluid samples from ankylosing spondylitis patients. Some motif variants were previously reported in synovial fluid and blood of reactive arthritis patients, suggesting common disease-initiation mechanisms.

The chain is encoded by TRBV3-1 joined to TRBJ2-3, and 8 junctional nucleotides match TRBD2. Source material: blood, either unsorted or a sorted T cell fraction (not recorded which). The sequence was collected from a male donor with ankylosing spondylitis or in good health (not recorded which). The nucleotides are TGTGCCAGCAGCCAAGACGGGGGGGCCCACAATACGCAGTATTTT. Translated, this is CASSQDGGAHNTQYF.